The T cell receptor (beta chain) described here comes from a study of T cell changes during pregnancy in multiple sclerosis. Looked up from germline, CDR1 is MNHEY and CDR2 is SMNVEV (reference sequence). The V segment lost 3 bases and the J segment 4 bases; nucleotides outside the gene matches: 1. The CDR3 is made up of 13 amino acids. This clone was counted a single time. TCRdb keeps only in-frame clones here, not all; method: immunoSEQ multiplex PCR. This sample has 40,000 to 45,000 clones; 90% to 95% occur once, and the top ten carry 1.5% to 2%. The chain carries TRBV27 and TRBJ2-3; TRBD1 matches 7 bases. The sequence was collected from a female donor with multiple sclerosis, enrolled in a pregnancy study. Material: peripheral blood, obtained in the third trimester of pregnancy. The DNA of the CDR3 is TGTGCCAGCAGTTTTCAGGGGGCAGATACGCAGTATTTT. Its protein is CASSFQGADTQYF.